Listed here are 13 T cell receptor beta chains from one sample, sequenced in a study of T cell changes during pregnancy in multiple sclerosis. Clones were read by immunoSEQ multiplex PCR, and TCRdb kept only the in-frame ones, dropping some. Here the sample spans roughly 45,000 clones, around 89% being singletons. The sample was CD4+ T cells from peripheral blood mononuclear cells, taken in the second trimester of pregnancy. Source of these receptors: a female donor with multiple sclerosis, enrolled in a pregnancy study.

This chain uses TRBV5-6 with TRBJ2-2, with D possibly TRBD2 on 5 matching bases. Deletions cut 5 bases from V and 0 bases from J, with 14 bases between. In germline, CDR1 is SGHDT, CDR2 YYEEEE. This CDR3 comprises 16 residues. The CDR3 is CASSGVGAANTGELFF. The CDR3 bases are TGTGCCAGCAGTGGAGTCGGAGCGGCGAACACCGGGGAGCTGTTTTTT. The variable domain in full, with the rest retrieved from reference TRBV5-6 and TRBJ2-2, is DAGVTQSPTHLIKTRGQQVTLRCSPKSGHDTVSWYQQALGQGPQFIFQYYEEEERQRGNFPDRFSGHQFPNYSSELNVNALLLGDSALYLCASSGVGAANTGELFFGEGSRLTVL.

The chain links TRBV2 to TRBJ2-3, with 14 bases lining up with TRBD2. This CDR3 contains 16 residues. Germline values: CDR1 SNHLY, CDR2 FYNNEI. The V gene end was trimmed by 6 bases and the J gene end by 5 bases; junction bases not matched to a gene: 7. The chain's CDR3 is CASRRLAGGGGDTQYF. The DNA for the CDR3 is TGTGCCAGCAGGCGACTAGCGGGAGGGGGAGGAGATACGCAGTATTTT.

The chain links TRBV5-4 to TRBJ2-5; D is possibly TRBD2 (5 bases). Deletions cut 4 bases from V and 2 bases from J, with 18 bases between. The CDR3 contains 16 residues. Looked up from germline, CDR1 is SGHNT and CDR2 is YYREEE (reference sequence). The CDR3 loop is CASSHNVRGKQETQYF. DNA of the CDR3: TGTGCCAGCAGCCACAACGTCCGGGGAAAGCAAGAGACCCAGTACTTC.

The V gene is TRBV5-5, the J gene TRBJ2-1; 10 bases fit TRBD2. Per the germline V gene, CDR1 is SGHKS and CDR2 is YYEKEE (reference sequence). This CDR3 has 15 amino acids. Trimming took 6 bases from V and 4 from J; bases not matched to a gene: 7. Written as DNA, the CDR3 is TGTGCCAGCACCAAAGCGACTAGCGGGTACAATGAGCAGTTCTTC. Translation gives CASTKATSGYNEQFF.

The CDR3 region is CASSLVGLVSEQFF. CDR3 DNA sequence: TGTGCCAGCAGCTTAGTGGGGCTAGTTTCCGAGCAGTTCTTC. This rearrangement joins TRBV11-2 to TRBJ2-1, with D possibly matching TRBD1 (5 bases). V gave up 1 base and J gave up 10 bases, with 14 bases separating them. Germline CDR1 is SGHAT and CDR2 is FQNNGV. This CDR3 is 14 amino acids long.

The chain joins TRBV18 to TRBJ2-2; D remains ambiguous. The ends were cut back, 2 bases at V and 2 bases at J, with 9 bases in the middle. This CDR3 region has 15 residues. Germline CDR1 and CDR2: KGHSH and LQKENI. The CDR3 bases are TGTGCCAGCTCACCAATCCGGTTCAACACCGGGGAGCTGTTTTTT. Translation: CASSPIRFNTGELFF.

CDR3 in amino acids: CASSLAALASYEQYF. In nucleotides, the CDR3 is TGTGCCAGCAGCTTAGCAGCGCTTGCCTCCTACGAGCAGTACTTC. The chain combines TRBV7-2 with TRBJ2-7; D is undetermined. Germline-derived CDR1 and CDR2 are SGHTA and FQGNSA. The CDR3 is 15 residues long. V lost 0 bases, J lost 0 bases, and 9 bases lay in between. Full variable domain (remainder filled in from reference TRBV7-2 and TRBJ2-7): GAGVSQSPSNKVTEKGKDVELRCDPISGHTALYWYRQSLGQGLEFLIYFQGNSAPDKSGLPSDRFSAERTGGSVSTLTIQRTQQEDSAVYLCASSLAALASYEQYFGPGTRLTVT.

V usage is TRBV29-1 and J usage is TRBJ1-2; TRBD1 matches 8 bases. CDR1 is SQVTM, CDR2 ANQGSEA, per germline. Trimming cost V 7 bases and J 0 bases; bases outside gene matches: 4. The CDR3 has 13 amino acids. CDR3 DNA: TGCAGCGCGGGACAGGATCCTAACTATGGCTACACCTTC. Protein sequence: CSAGQDPNYGYTF. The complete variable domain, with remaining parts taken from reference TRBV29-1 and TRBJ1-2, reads SAVISQKPSRDICQRGTSLTIQCQVDSQVTMMFWYRQQPGQSLTLIATANQGSEATYESGFVIDKFPISRPNLTFSTLTVSNMSPEDSSIYLCSAGQDPNYGYTFGSGTRLTVV.

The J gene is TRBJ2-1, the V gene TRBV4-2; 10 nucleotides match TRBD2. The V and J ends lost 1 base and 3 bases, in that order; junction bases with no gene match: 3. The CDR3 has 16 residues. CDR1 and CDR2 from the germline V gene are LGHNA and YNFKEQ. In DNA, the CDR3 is TGTGCCAGCAGCCAAGGAGCGGGAGGGCTCTACAATGAGCAGTTCTTC. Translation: CASSQGAGGLYNEQFF.

Here the CDR3 reads CAISGRDLGNTIYF. In DNA form, the CDR3 reads TGTGCCATCAGTGGTAGAGATCTCGGAAACACCATATATTTT. The J gene is TRBJ1-3, the V gene TRBV10-3; D ambiguous. There are 14 residues in the CDR3. Trimming pared 4 bases from V and 4 bases from J, leaving 11 bases between. CDR1 and CDR2 from the germline V gene are ENHRY and SYGVKD.

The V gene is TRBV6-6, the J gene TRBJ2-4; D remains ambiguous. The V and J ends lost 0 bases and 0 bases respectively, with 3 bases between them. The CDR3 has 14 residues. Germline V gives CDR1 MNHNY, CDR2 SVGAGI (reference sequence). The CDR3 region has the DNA TGTGCCAGCAGTTACTCTATAGCCAAAAACATTCAGTACTTC. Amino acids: CASSYSIAKNIQYF.

The CDR3 loop reads CASSQLRLAGGYEQYF. In DNA form, the CDR3 reads TGTGCCAGCAGCCAATTAAGACTAGCGGGAGGGTACGAGCAGTACTTC. This chain connects TRBV28 to TRBJ2-7; 14 positions match TRBD2. The CDR3 has 16 amino acids. V lost 6 bases, J lost 4 bases, and 8 bases stayed unmatched. The germline gives CDR1 MDHEN, CDR2 SYDVKM.

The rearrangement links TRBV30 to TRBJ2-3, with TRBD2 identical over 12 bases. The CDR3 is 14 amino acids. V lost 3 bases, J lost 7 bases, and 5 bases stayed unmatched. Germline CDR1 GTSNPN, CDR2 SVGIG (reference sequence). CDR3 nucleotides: TGTGCCTGGAGAAAACTAGCGGGAGGTTATACGCAGTATTTT. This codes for CAWRKLAGGYTQYF. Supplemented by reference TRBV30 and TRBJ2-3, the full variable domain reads SQTIHQWPATLVQPVGSPLSLECTVEGTSNPNLYWYRQAAGRGLQLLFYSVGIGQISSEVPQNLSASRPQDRQFILSSKKLLLSDSGFYLCAWRKLAGGYTQYFGPGTRLTVL.